Listed below are T cell receptor beta chains from one sample, sequenced in a study of CD8 T cells in Susac syndrome. TCRdb passed the immunoSEQ multiplex PCR reads through MiXCR, listing each CDR3 protein once. The table records some 190,000 distinct CDR3 sequences, approximately 93% of them present only once. The sample consisted of CD4+ T cells from PBMCs. These receptors all stem from a human donor in good health. The CDR3 runs from the conserved cysteine through the conserved F or W. Fields, in order: D gene, J gene, clone size, V gene, CDR3 protein, CDR3 DNA. The D gene is left open where the match is weak. Not every row has a clone size; where given, it reads once, few, many or a size class.

TRBD1 TRBJ1-2 - TRBV27 CASSSRTGVNGYTF TGTGCCAGCAGTTCCCGGACAGGGGTTAATGGCTACACCTTC
TRBD2 TRBJ2-5 - TRBV28 CASSLSGGARETQYF TGTGCCAGCAGCCTTAGCGGGGGGGCCCGGGAGACCCAGTACTTC
- TRBJ2-7 - TRBV7-2 CASSSRVLYEQYF TGTGCCAGCAGCTCCAGGGTACTCTACGAGCAGTACTTC
- TRBJ1-2 - TRBV6-2/TRBV6-3 CASTERTNYGYTF TGTGCCAGCACCGAAAGGACTAACTATGGCTACACCTTC
TRBD1 TRBJ2-3 - TRBV19 CASSPRRQGTDTQYF TGTGCCAGTAGTCCCCGGAGACAGGGAACAGATACGCAGTATTTT
- TRBJ1-1 - TRBV29-1 CSVVRGLNTEAFF TGCAGCGTTGTAAGGGGATTGAACACTGAAGCTTTCTTT
- TRBJ2-3 - TRBV6-6 CASSPGRGTDTQYF TGTGCCAGCAGTCCCGGCCGGGGTACAGATACGCAGTATTTT
- TRBJ1-1 - TRBV2 CASSVGGHTEAFF TGTGCCAGCAGTGTAGGGGGGCACACTGAAGCTTTCTTT
- TRBJ2-5 - TRBV29-1 CSLDPTGKETQYF TGCAGCCTGGACCCTACAGGGAAGGAGACCCAGTACTTC
TRBD1 TRBJ1-6 - TRBV18 CASSQDRVGSPLHF TGTGCCAGCTCTCAGGACAGGGTTGGTTCACCCCTCCACTTT
- TRBJ2-5 - TRBV25-1 CASSEYLGVFEETQYF TGTGCCAGCAGTGAATATTTGGGGGTATTTGAAGAGACCCAGTACTTC
- TRBJ1-5 - TRBV19 CASSILRIQPQHF TGTGCCAGTAGTATCCTAAGGATTCAGCCCCAGCATTTT
- TRBJ2-2 once TRBV13 CASSSTGWNTGELFF TGTGCCAGCAGCTCGACAGGTTGGAACACCGGGGAGCTGTTTTTT
TRBD1 TRBJ1-2 - TRBV7-8 CASSLGGTDYGYTF TGTGCCAGCAGCTTAGGCGGGACAGACTATGGCTACACCTTC
- TRBJ2-6 - TRBV5-4 CASSLVTAGANVLTF TGTGCCAGCAGCTTGGTAACAGCTGGGGCCAACGTCCTGACTTTC
- TRBJ2-4 - TRBV14 CASSQDLQGSIQYF TGTGCCAGCAGCCAGGATCTACAGGGTAGCATTCAGTACTTC
- TRBJ1-6 once TRBV7-9 CASSLQGRPPLHF TGTGCCAGCAGCTTACAGGGCCGGCCACCCCTCCACTTT
- TRBJ2-2 - TRBV5-6 CASTPSTVRGTGELFF TGTGCCAGCACCCCATCGACGGTGAGGGGAACCGGGGAGCTGTTTTTT
TRBD2 TRBJ2-5 - TRBV2 CASSDTSGGGETQYF TGTGCCAGCAGTGATACAAGCGGGGGTGGGGAGACCCAGTACTTC
- TRBJ2-2 - TRBV10-1 CASSRPTGRGFTGELFF TGCGCCAGCAGTCGACCGACAGGGAGGGGTTTCACCGGGGAGCTGTTTTTT
- TRBJ1-2 - TRBV7-9 CASRRVSVGGYTF TGTGCCAGCAGGAGGGTCTCGGTGGGTGGCTACACCTTC
TRBD2 TRBJ2-1 - TRBV4-1 CASSSLGGGRLNNEQFF TGCGCCAGCAGCTCACTTGGGGGGGGTAGGTTAAACAATGAGCAGTTCTTC
TRBD1 TRBJ1-2 - TRBV24-1 CATSDLRGGPRYGYTF TGTGCCACCAGTGATTTGAGAGGGGGCCCCCGCTATGGCTACACCTTC
- TRBJ1-3 - TRBV28 CASSGHSGNTIYF TGTGCCAGCAGCGGCCACTCTGGAAACACCATATATTTT
- TRBJ1-2 - TRBV7-2 CASSWTLRNYGYTF TGTGCCAGCAGCTGGACACTTCGTAACTATGGCTACACCTTC
- TRBJ1-1 - TRBV7-2 CASSFQDMNTEAFF TGTGCCAGCAGCTTCCAGGACATGAACACTGAAGCTTTCTTT
- TRBJ1-5 once TRBV3-1 CASSQGQNGNQPQHF TGTGCCAGCAGCCAAGGACAGAATGGCAATCAGCCCCAGCATTTT
- TRBJ1-5 - TRBV5-1 CASSLAEGQPQHF TGCGCCAGCAGCTTGGCCGAGGGACAGCCCCAGCATTTT
- TRBJ1-5 - TRBV19 CASSISNSNQPQHF TGTGCCAGTAGTATTTCGAATAGCAATCAGCCCCAGCATTTT
- TRBJ1-2 - TRBV12-3/TRBV12-4 CASSLFEGHYGYTF TGTGCCAGCAGTTTATTCGAGGGGCACTATGGCTACACCTTC